This T cell receptor (beta chain) appears in the sequencing data of a study of early T cells in non-severe SARS-CoV-2 infection. About the research overall: RNA in bulk from unsorted whole blood was sequenced, and chains were unpaired.

This clonotype was counted many times. Germline V gene data show CDR1 as SQVTM and CDR2 as ANQGSEA. Unmatched junction bases numbered 5, after V lost 4 bases and J lost 5 bases. The length of the CDR3 is 13 residues. Individual cDNA molecules were tagged with unique molecular identifiers, the study reported. TCRdb reprocessed the 5' RACE reads with MiXCR, giving one entry per CDR3 protein. The sample yields over 55,000 distinct CDR3 sequences, approximately 13% seen once. This TCR came from an adult who was a healthcare worker with PCR-confirmed SARS-CoV-2 infection or an uninfected control (not recorded which). What was sequenced was whole blood. The rearrangement links TRBV29-1 to TRBJ2-1; 7 nucleotides line up with TRBD2. The CDR3 loop reads CSVGWRGNNEQFF. CDR3 nucleotides: TGCAGCGTTGGGTGGCGGGGGAACAATGAGCAGTTCTTC.